This TCR beta chain was recovered during a study of cytotoxic CD8 clonotypes in ibrutinib-treated CLL (dated by TCRdb to the early 2020s). Some background on the complete study: The cohort included more than 14 treatment-naive and under 13 relapsed/refractory patients; around 17 were IGHV unmutated. Responses were partial in around 25 patients and complete in 2; after median roughly 69 months follow-up, about 15 stayed in remission and roughly twelve progressed. Response samples were obtained after a median of approximately eleven months of treatment, with a range of roughly 6 to 40 months. An average of about 250,000 productive templates and 80,000 to 95,000 productive rearrangements was obtained per sample. Longitudinal samples were available for 26 of the 86 trial participants. Cryopreserved peripheral blood mononuclear cells were obtained prior to treatment, at the time of response, and at either disease progression or sustained remission. Every sample from remission and from progressive disease was obtained while the patients were still on ibrutinib. Results the study describes overall, beyond this receptor: An increase in clonality was observed at ibrutinib response, with clonality remaining stable during sustained remission and falling back toward baseline at progression. Public clonotypes were rare and either shrank or stayed stable during treatment, and the rise in clonality at ibrutinib response reflected expansion of private clonotypes. Lymph node repertoires were not examined, and the timing of sampling was not matched between patients in sustained remission and those whose disease progressed. At baseline, clonality was higher than in age-matched healthy donors and showed a strong correlation with circulating CD8+ T-cell counts.

A MiSeq instrument was used for deep resolution sequencing, which targeted depths ranging from 1 in 1 million up to 1 in 200,000 T cells, with coverage averaging 10x for each clonotype. TCR beta libraries were generated with the immunoSEQ hsTCRB Kit. Processing in the source paper ran as follows. ImmunoSEQ Data Assistant and ImmunoSEQ Analyzer were used for data analysis, and V, D and J genes were assigned according to IMGT definitions. Clonality, with values ranging from 0 to 1, was calculated as one minus the normalized Shannon entropy of productive rearrangement frequencies. Only overrepresented clonotypes making up at least 0.05% of the repertoire of each patient were included in the public clonotype analysis. Roughly 12 age-matched healthy donor repertoires from immuneACCESS were used as controls for clonality. Drawn from immuneACCESS, this table holds only the in-frame rearrangements with V and J called that TCRdb kept. Clones are partly lost; checked studies trace under half to an unresolved V gene and leave the rest unexplained. That table furnishes V, J and clone size, whereas the DNA furnished D and trimming. Across this sample there are fewer than 75,000 clones, with about 72% seen only once. Jointly, the top ten make up around 45% of the sample.

To note about this clone: Its antigen is not yet known. No base qualities exist here, and no much larger clone lies one base off it.

The sample's time point label, decoded: more than 10 months on ibrutinib. For TCR beta library preparation, 1.5 to 2.5 micrograms of genomic DNA was extracted from cryopreserved PBMCs. Longitudinal blood samples from CLL patients on ibrutinib monotherapy were analyzed using high-throughput TCR beta sequencing. The patients took part in an open-label, single-center phase 2 trial of ibrutinib monotherapy. The origin of this receptor is a human donor with chronic lymphocytic leukemia. This specimen consisted of PBMCs, obtained after 12 months of ibrutinib treatment.

The CDR3 in this case is CASSIGTGAETQYF. The nucleotide sequence is given as TGTGCCAGTAGTATAGGGACAGGGGCGGAGACCCAGTACTTC. Here the chain combines TRBV19 and TRBJ2-5, and 9 bases in between align with TRBD1. The CDR3 starts with the cysteine, ends with the phenylalanine, and has 14 residues. Of the read, only the CDR3 DNA is kept; its 42 bases are in frame from base 1. Trimming takes 1 base off V and 5 bases off J; junction bases not matched to a gene: 2. From the germline V gene (reference sequence), CDR1 is LNHDA and CDR2 is SQIVND.